One sample yielded the 11 T cell receptor beta chains listed below, sequenced in a study of T cells after yellow fever vaccination (dated by TCRdb to the late 2010s). The library was prepared using 5' RACE. Data came from an Illumina NovaSeq 6000. Through fastp at Q25 and MiXCR, TCRdb rebuilt clones from the public reads, retaining in-frame beta chains. Each record represents a unique CDR3 protein, reported with the most common genes and DNA among its rows. The sample table records about 58,000 distinct CDR3 sequences; about 5.6% of these occur just once. 31% of the sample belongs to the ten largest clones. This specimen's treatment or condition label, interpreted: live attenuated yellow fever vaccine strain. This specimen consisted of PBMCs, either bulk or a sorted T-cell subset (CD4+, CD8+, memory, or dextramer-sorted; not recorded which), obtained on the day of the yellow fever booster vaccination. The receptor source for this set is a young man who received the YFV17D yellow fever vaccine.

In this sample, this clonotype turned up many times. The chain has TRBV6-5 and TRBJ2-7; 7 bases line up with TRBD1. CDR3 length: 15 residues. V shed 4 bases and J 7 bases; nucleotides not matched to a gene: 13. The germline V gene encodes CDR1 MNHEY and CDR2 SVGAGI. CDR3 loop: CASSSPGQSDLEQYV. DNA for the CDR3: TGTGCCAGCAGTTCGCCGGGACAGTCTGATTTGGAGCAGTACGTC.

This clonotype was seen a handful of times. The rearrangement links TRBV5-1 to TRBJ2-2, with D hard to call. V gave up 0 bases and J gave up 4 bases, with 10 bases separating them. The germline CDR1 and CDR2 sequences are SGHRS and YFSETQ. The CDR3 covers 15 residues. CDR3 sequence: CASSLGGRFTGELFF. The CDR3 DNA is TGCGCCAGCAGCTTGGGAGGACGGTTCACCGGGGAGCTGTTTTTT.

At least ten counts were recorded for this clonotype. This chain links TRBV6-2 or TRBV6-3 with TRBJ2-7; 7 bases match TRBD1. Trimming cost V 2 bases and J 2 bases; bases outside gene matches: 12. In germline, CDR1 is MNHEY, CDR2 SVGEGT. The CDR3 loop spans 17 amino acids. DNA of the CDR3: TGTGCCAGCAGTTACACACTAACGGACAGGCGCGCCTACGAGCAGTACTTC. Translating it yields CASSYTLTDRRAYEQYF.

This clonotype was counted ten times or more. The chain employs TRBV7-9 and TRBJ1-2, with TRBD1 matching over 7 bases. Germline V gene data show CDR1 as SEHNR and CDR2 as FQNEAQ (reference sequence). This CDR3 is 15 amino acids long. J was trimmed by 3 bases and V by 5 bases; bases with no gene match: 9. The CDR3 DNA is TGTGCCAGCAGCCCGGAGACAGGGATGGACTATGGCTACACCTTC. Its protein product is CASSPETGMDYGYTF.

This clonotype was counted at least ten times. The chain is built from TRBV12-3 or TRBV12-4 and TRBJ1-1; possibly TRBD1 for D (5 bases). V lost 5 bases to trimming and J lost 1 base, with 11 bases between them. CDR3 length equals 14 residues. The chain's CDR3 is CASSQGGGNTEAFF. In nucleotides, the CDR3 is TGTGCCAGCAGTCAGGGCGGGGGGAACACTGAAGCTTTCTTT.

This clonotype came up a few times. V gene TRBV6-2 or TRBV6-3 combines with J gene TRBJ1-5; 8 bases match TRBD1. The CDR3 loop spans 15 amino acids. The V gene end was trimmed by 5 bases and the J gene end by 3 bases; junction bases not matched to a gene: 6. Germline V gives CDR1 MNHEY, CDR2 SVGEGT. CDR3 amino acids: CASSTGTGSNQPQHF. DNA of the CDR3: TGTGCCAGCAGTACCGGGACAGGCTCCAATCAGCCCCAGCATTTT.

V is TRBV3-1 and J is TRBJ2-2; 8 bases are shared with TRBD1. The germline gives CDR1 LGHDT, CDR2 YNNKEL (reference sequence). The CDR3 has 16 residues. The ends lost 1 base at V and 1 base at J; junction bases unmatched: 2. CDR3 DNA: TGTGCCAGCAGCCAAGCCGGGACAGGGAACACCGGGGAGCTGTTTTTT. Amino acid sequence: CASSQAGTGNTGELFF.

This clonotype came up many times. The chain is built from TRBV25-1 and TRBJ2-1; no reliable D call. CDR3 length equals 12 residues. Germline-derived CDR1 and CDR2 are MGHDK and SYGVNS. Trimming removed 4 bases from V and 7 bases from J, with 8 bases in between. CDR3 sequence: CASSGVWNEQFF. CDR3 bases: TGTGCCAGCAGTGGGGTTTGGAATGAGCAGTTCTTC.

The chain recombines TRBV19 with TRBJ2-7; D not certain. CDR1 is LNHDA and CDR2 is SQIVND in the germline V gene (reference sequence). This CDR3 has 13 residues. Trimming pared 3 bases from V and 6 bases from J, leaving 12 bases between. In DNA, the CDR3 is TGTGCCAGTAGTATCTCGAGCCAGGCCGAGCAGTACGTC. Protein sequence: CASSISSQAEQYV.

V and J are TRBV5-5 and TRBJ2-3; 14 nucleotides line up with TRBD2. The trim removed 3 bases at V and 4 bases at J, leaving 1 base unmatched. The germline gives CDR1 SGHKS, CDR2 YYEKEE (reference sequence). The CDR3 loop spans 15 amino acids. The CDR3 sequence: CASSSTSGGADTQYF. The CDR3 DNA follows: TGTGCCAGCAGCTCGACTAGCGGGGGGGCAGATACGCAGTATTTT.

This clonotype has a count of ten or more. This chain uses TRBV5-6 with TRBJ2-7; 13 nucleotides align to TRBD2. V was clipped by 4 bases and J by 4 bases; unmatched bases: 5. The V gene's germline CDR1 is SGHDT and CDR2 YYEEEE. This CDR3 has 15 amino acids. The CDR3 is CASSLGLAGAYEQYF. For the CDR3, the DNA is TGTGCCAGCAGCCTCGGACTAGCGGGGGCTTACGAGCAGTACTTC.